Below, 14 T cell receptor beta chains from the same sample are listed, as sequenced in a study of T cells in Graves' hyperthyroidism and ophthalmopathy. The investigators amplified TCR beta CDR3 regions from RNA transcripts. An initial round of RT-PCR targeting the TCR CDR3 relied on the HTBI primer set. Using its own MiXCR run on the multiplex PCR reads, TCRdb lists one record per CDR3 protein. In the table there are over 300,000 distinct CDR3 sequences, 14% of which are singletons. The material sequenced was blood. These TCRs come from a woman aged 55-70 years with Graves' hyperthyroidism.

This clonotype showed up many times. The rearrangement links TRBV20-1 to TRBJ2-5; 9 positions match TRBD2. Trimming at V came to 3 bases and at J to 4 bases, leaving 6 bases not matched to a gene. Germline values: CDR1 DFQATT, CDR2 SNEGSKA (reference sequence). The CDR3 covers 14 residues. Here the CDR3 reads CSASSLLAGETQYF. Here the CDR3 DNA reads TGCAGTGCTAGCTCCCTACTAGCGGGAGAGACCCAGTACTTC.

The table lists this clonotype with many counts. V usage is TRBV19 and J usage is TRBJ1-1; TRBD1 aligns across 8 bases. The germline CDR1 and CDR2 sequences are LNHDA and SQIVND (reference sequence). With 6 bases clipped from V and 7 bases from J, the junction kept 7 bases outside the gene matches. The CDR3 is made up of 13 amino acids. Here the CDR3 reads CASSPGGKGEAFF. The CDR3 nucleotides read TGTGCCAGTAGCCCAGGGGGCAAGGGTGAAGCTTTCTTT.

The chain has TRBV20-1 and TRBJ2-7; TRBD2 might be the D (5 bases). There are 14 residues in the CDR3. Trimming took off 3 bases at V and 4 bases at J, with 16 bases between the two ends. The germline V gene encodes CDR1 DFQATT and CDR2 SNEGSKA (reference sequence). CDR3 nucleotides: TGCAGTGCTAGGGAGGACCCCTCCTCTTACGAGCAGTACTTC. Translation: CSAREDPSSYEQYF.

This clonotype was recorded many times. This chain connects TRBV10-3 to TRBJ2-7; no clear D. This CDR3 is built from 12 residues. Trimming shortened V by 3 bases and J by 2 bases, and 5 bases separated the two germline ends. Germline V CDR1 and CDR2: ENHRY, SYGVKD. In DNA, the CDR3 is TGTGCCATCAGTGAATTCCCCTACGAGCAGTACTTC. This codes for CAISEFPYEQYF.

This clonotype was recorded a few times. The chain uses TRBV7-9 and TRBJ2-3, with 9 bases lining up with TRBD1. Germline V gene data show CDR1 as SEHNR and CDR2 as FQNEAQ (reference sequence). Losses at the gene ends were 6 bases for V and 1 base for J; bases not matched to a gene: 8. The length of the CDR3 is 16 residues. CDR3 DNA sequence: TGTGCCAGCAGTTCGGATTGGACAGGGGGCACAGATACGCAGTATTTT. Its translation: CASSSDWTGGTDTQYF.

The V and J genes are TRBV14 and TRBJ2-7; 10 nucleotides align to TRBD1. The CDR3 extends over 15 amino acids. Trimming at V came to 4 bases and at J to 4 bases, leaving 7 bases not matched to a gene. From germline, CDR1 is SGHDN and CDR2 FVKESK. The CDR3 nucleotides are TGTGCCAGCAGCCTCTTAGGACAGGGGGATTACGAGCAGTACTTC. Translating gives CASSLLGQGDYEQYF.

There are many counts of this clonotype. V and J are TRBV18 and TRBJ1-2; 9 nucleotides line up with TRBD1. The junction had 6 bases not matched to a gene; V was cut back by 1 base and J by 6 bases. CDR1 is KGHSH, CDR2 LQKENI, per germline. The CDR3 runs 15 residues. The CDR3 DNA is TGTGCCAGCTCACCACAAGGCGGACAGGGGCATGGCTACACCTTC. Amino acids: CASSPQGGQGHGYTF.

This clonotype has at least ten counts. The chain employs TRBV12-3 or TRBV12-4 and TRBJ2-1, with 9 nucleotides matching TRBD1. J was trimmed by 3 bases and V by 4 bases; bases with no gene match: 4. This CDR3 is built from 15 residues. The CDR3 bases are TGTGCCAGCAGTTGGGGACAGGGTAGCTACAATGAGCAGTTCTTC. Translating gives CASSWGQGSYNEQFF.

This clonotype was seen at least ten times. The V call is TRBV24-1, the J call TRBJ2-2; D remains ambiguous. Germline values: CDR1 KGHDR, CDR2 SFDVKD. V was shortened by 1 base and J by 3 bases, with 11 bases between the two germline ends. The CDR3 covers 16 residues. The CDR3 DNA reads TGTGCCACCAGTGATTTTAAGGGTTCCGACACCGGGGAGCTGTTTTTT. It specifies CATSDFKGSDTGELFF.

The sample holds many counts of this clonotype. The genes are TRBV7-2 and TRBJ1-5; a weak D match, TRBD1 (6 bases). The V gene lost 5 bases and the J gene lost 4 bases, with 9 bases spanning the gap. Germline V lookup: CDR1 SGHTA, CDR2 FQGNSA. The CDR3 is 13 residues long. The CDR3 coding sequence is TGTGCCAGCAGCACCGGGACAAATCAGCCCCAGCATTTT. It codes for CASSTGTNQPQHF.

This clonotype was seen only a few times. The rearrangement links TRBV9 to TRBJ1-4, with D unresolved. Looked up from germline, CDR1 is SGDLS and CDR2 is YYNGEE. Trimming removed 3 bases from V and 12 bases from J, with 21 bases in between. The CDR3 length is 15 residues. CDR3 loop: CASSDRALPEGQLFF. In nucleotides, the CDR3 is TGTGCCAGCAGCGACCGGGCCCTCCCCGAAGGCCAACTGTTTTTT.

The chain is built from TRBV5-1 and TRBJ2-7; tentatively, D is TRBD2 (5 bases). Germline CDR1 reads SGHRS; CDR2 reads YFSETQ. Between the trimmed V and J ends, which lost 4 bases and 7 bases, there was a span of 18 bases. This CDR3 has 14 amino acids. The CDR3 DNA is TGCGCCAGCAGCCCGTACACGGGAACCGGGGAGCAGTACTTC. It yields the protein CASSPYTGTGEQYF. Filled out from reference TRBV5-1 and TRBJ2-7, the complete variable domain reads KAGVTQTPRYLIKTRGQQVTLSCSPISGHRSVSWYQQTPGQGLQFLFEYFSETQRNKGNFPGRFSGRQFSNSRSEMNVSTLELGDSALYLCASSPYTGTGEQYFGPGTRLTVT.

This clonotype has only a few counts. The gene calls are TRBV5-1 and TRBJ2-2; D may be TRBD2 (6 bases). Germline-derived CDR1 and CDR2 are SGHRS and YFSETQ. CDR3 size: 15 residues. Trimming took off 0 bases at V and 2 bases at J, with 8 bases between the two ends. The CDR3 loop is CASSLDAGNTGELFF. CDR3 DNA: TGCGCCAGCAGCTTGGATGCGGGAAACACCGGGGAGCTGTTTTTT.

This clonotype has ten or more counts. The chain uses TRBV7-9 and TRBJ2-3; TRBD1 matches 9 bases. CDR3 length: 14 amino acids. V trimming: 6 bases; J trimming: 6 bases; junction bases outside the gene matches: 7. In germline, CDR1 is SEHNR, CDR2 FQNEAQ (reference sequence). The CDR3 is CASSGQGSLDTQYF. As DNA, the CDR3 is TGTGCCAGCAGTGGACAGGGGAGTTTGGATACGCAGTATTTT.